These T cell receptor beta chains were read from a single sample in a study of blood T cell repertoires in COVID-19. Sequenced by immunoSEQ multiplex PCR; TCRdb stores in-frame clones only, minus some. The repertoire holds over 150,000 clones, with 76% as singletons. Material: peripheral blood. The receptors originated from a woman older than 75 with acute or convalescent COVID-19. The CDR3 runs from the conserved cysteine through the conserved F or W. The D gene is left open where the match is weak. Some rows have no size entry. The others give once, few or many, or a class for an expanded clone.

j_call,clone_size,d_call,v_call,cdr3_aa,cdr3_nt
TRBJ2-1,.,TRBD1,TRBV27,CASRGTAEHNEQFF,TGTGCCAGCAGGGGGACAGCCGAACACAATGAGCAGTTCTTC
TRBJ1-2,.,.,TRBV5-1,CASSLQPEDNYGYTF,TGCGCCAGCAGCTTGCAACCAGAAGATAACTATGGCTACACCTTC
TRBJ1-2,.,.,TRBV30,CAWSVEGVRGYTF,TGTGCCTGGAGTGTTGAGGGGGTAAGGGGCTACACCTTC
TRBJ2-5,few,TRBD2,TRBV7-2,CASSLLGGGETQYF,TGTGCCAGCAGCTTATTGGGGGGGGGAGAGACCCAGTACTTC
TRBJ1-2,few,.,TRBV18,CASSPDRDYGYTF,TGTGCCAGCTCACCAGACAGAGACTATGGCTACACCTTC
TRBJ1-6,.,TRBD1,TRBV5-1,CASSLAAGQEVNSPLHF,TGCGCCAGCAGCTTGGCGGCGGGACAGGAAGTAAATTCACCCCTCCACTTT
TRBJ2-7,.,.,TRBV4-2,CASSQDPADEQYF,TGTGCCAGCAGCCAAGATCCAGCGGACGAGCAGTACTTC
TRBJ1-4,.,.,TRBV5-1,CASSTRTREKLFF,TGCGCCAGCAGTACCCGTACCAGGGAAAAACTGTTTTTT
TRBJ1-6,few,TRBD1,TRBV9,CASSGRQGDNSPLHF,TGTGCCAGCAGCGGGCGACAGGGGGATAATTCACCCCTCCACTTT
TRBJ1-2,.,TRBD1,TRBV7-9,CASSSTGLSVSGLGYTF,TGTGCCAGCAGCTCGACAGGGTTGAGCGTTTCCGGGCTTGGCTACACCTTC
TRBJ1-5,.,TRBD1,TRBV30,CAWSGGTGGQPQHF,TGTGCCTGGAGTGGGGGGACAGGGGGCCAGCCCCAGCATTTT
TRBJ1-1,once,.,TRBV28,CASSSSLRGAGTEAFF,TGTGCCAGCAGTTCCTCCCTCCGGGGGGCTGGGACTGAAGCTTTCTTT
TRBJ2-1,few,.,TRBV19,CASSRPTRGYNEQFF,TGTGCCAGTAGCAGACCGACTAGAGGCTACAATGAGCAGTTCTTC
TRBJ1-3,.,TRBD1,TRBV7-8,CASSHDRAGNTIYF,TGTGCCAGCAGCCACGACAGGGCTGGAAACACCATATATTTT
TRBJ2-1,.,TRBD2,TRBV4-2,CASSPRLAGASYNEQFF,TGTGCCAGCAGCCCGCGACTAGCGGGAGCGTCCTACAATGAGCAGTTCTTC
TRBJ2-3,.,TRBD1,TRBV3-1/TRBV3-2,CASSQDQGDTDTQYF,TGTGCCAGCAGCCAAGATCAGGGGGACACAGATACGCAGTATTTT
TRBJ2-3,.,TRBD1,TRBV6-1,CASSDRGRGLSTDTQYF,TGTGCCAGCAGTGACAGGGGGCGAGGTCTGAGCACAGATACGCAGTATTTT
TRBJ1-1,.,.,TRBV6-1,CASSVITGGGTNTEAFF,TGTGCCAGCAGTGTGATAACGGGGGGCGGAACGAACACTGAAGCTTTCTTT
TRBJ2-4,.,.,TRBV7-6,CASSEDGTFDIQYF,TGTGCCAGCAGCGAAGACGGGACATTCGACATTCAGTACTTC
TRBJ2-3,.,.,TRBV11-2,CASSPLAGISTDTQYF,TGTGCCAGCAGCCCTCTTGCGGGTATTAGCACAGATACGCAGTATTTT